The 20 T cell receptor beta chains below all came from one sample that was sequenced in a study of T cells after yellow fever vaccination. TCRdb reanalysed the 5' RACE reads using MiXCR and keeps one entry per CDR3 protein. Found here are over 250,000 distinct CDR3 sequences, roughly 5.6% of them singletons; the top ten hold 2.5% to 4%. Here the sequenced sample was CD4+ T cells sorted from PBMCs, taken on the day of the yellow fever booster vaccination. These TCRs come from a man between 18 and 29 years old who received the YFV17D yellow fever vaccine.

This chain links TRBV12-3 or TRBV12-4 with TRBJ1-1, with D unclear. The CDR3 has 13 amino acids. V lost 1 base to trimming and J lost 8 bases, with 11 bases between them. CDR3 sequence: CASSLVSPLEAFF. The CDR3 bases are TGTGCCAGCAGTTTAGTTAGCCCCTTAGAAGCTTTCTTT.

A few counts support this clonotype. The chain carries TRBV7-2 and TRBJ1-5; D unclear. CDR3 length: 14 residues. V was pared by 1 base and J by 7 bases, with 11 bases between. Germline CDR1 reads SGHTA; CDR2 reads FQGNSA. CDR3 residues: CASSLVPGEQPQHF. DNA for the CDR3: TGTGCCAGCAGCTTAGTACCGGGAGAGCAGCCCCAGCATTTT. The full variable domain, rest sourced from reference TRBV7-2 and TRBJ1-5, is GAGVSQSPSNKVTEKGKDVELRCDPISGHTALYWYRQSLGQGLEFLIYFQGNSAPDKSGLPSDRFSAERTGGSVSTLTIQRTQQEDSAVYLCASSLVPGEQPQHFGDGTRLSIL.

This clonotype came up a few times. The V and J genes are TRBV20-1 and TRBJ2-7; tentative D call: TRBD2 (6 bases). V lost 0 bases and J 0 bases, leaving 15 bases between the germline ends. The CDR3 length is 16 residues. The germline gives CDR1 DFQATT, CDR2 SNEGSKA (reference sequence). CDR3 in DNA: TGCAGTGCTAGAGATCGGAGGGGCCCGAGCTCCTACGAGCAGTACTTC. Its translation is CSARDRRGPSSYEQYF.

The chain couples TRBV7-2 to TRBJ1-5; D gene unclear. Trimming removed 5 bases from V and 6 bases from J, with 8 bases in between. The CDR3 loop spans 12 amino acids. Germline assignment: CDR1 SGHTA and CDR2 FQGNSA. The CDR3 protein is CASSPGSQPQHF. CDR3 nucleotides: TGTGCCAGCAGCCCCGGTAGTCAGCCCCAGCATTTT.

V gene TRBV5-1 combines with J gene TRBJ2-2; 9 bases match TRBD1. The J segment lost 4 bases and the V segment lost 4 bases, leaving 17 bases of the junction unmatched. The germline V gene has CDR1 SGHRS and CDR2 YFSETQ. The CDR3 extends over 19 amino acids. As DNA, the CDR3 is TGCGCCAGCAGCACTACCGGGACAGGGACATCGAAAAGCACCGGGGAGCTGTTTTTT. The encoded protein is CASSTTGTGTSKSTGELFF.

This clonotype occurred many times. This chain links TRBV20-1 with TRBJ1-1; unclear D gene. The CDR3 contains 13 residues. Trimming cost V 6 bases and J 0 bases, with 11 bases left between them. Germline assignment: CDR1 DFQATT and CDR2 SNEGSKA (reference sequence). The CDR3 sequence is CSAPQTMNTEAFF. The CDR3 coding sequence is TGCAGTGCCCCCCAGACGATGAACACTGAAGCTTTCTTT.

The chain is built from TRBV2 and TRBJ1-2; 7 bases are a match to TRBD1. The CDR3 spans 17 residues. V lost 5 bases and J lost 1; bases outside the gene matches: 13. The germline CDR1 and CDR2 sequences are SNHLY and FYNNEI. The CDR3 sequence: CASSPAIDRVYNYGYTF. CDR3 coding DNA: TGTGCCAGCAGTCCTGCGATAGACAGGGTCTATAACTATGGCTACACCTTC. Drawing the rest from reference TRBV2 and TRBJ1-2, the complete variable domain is EPEVTQTPSHQVTQMGQEVILRCVPISNHLYFYWYRQILGQKVEFLVSFYNNEISEKSEIFDDQFSVERPDGSNFTLKIRSTKLEDSAMYFCASSPAIDRVYNYGYTFGSGTRLTVV.

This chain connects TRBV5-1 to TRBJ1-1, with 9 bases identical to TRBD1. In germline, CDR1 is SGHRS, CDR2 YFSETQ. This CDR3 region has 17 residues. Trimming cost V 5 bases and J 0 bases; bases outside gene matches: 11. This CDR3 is CASSRDNRGLMNTEAFF. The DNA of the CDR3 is TGCGCCAGCAGTCGCGATAACAGGGGGCTCATGAACACTGAAGCTTTCTTT.

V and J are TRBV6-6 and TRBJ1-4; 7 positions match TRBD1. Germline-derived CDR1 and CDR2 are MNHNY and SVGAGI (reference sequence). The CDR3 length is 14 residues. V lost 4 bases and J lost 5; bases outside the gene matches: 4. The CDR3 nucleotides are TGTGCCAGCAGTTCTGGGACAGCAAATGAAAAACTGTTTTTT. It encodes CASSSGTANEKLFF.

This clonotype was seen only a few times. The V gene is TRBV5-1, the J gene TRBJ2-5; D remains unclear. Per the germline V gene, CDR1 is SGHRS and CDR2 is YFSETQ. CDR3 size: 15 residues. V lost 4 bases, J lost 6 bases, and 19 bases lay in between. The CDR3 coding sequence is TGCGCCAGCAGCCCCCTAGTGGGCCACCTAAAGACCCAGTACTTC. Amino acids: CASSPLVGHLKTQYF. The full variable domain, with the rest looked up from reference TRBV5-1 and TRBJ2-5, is KAGVTQTPRYLIKTRGQQVTLSCSPISGHRSVSWYQQTPGQGLQFLFEYFSETQRNKGNFPGRFSGRQFSNSRSEMNVSTLELGDSALYLCASSPLVGHLKTQYFGPGTRLLVL.

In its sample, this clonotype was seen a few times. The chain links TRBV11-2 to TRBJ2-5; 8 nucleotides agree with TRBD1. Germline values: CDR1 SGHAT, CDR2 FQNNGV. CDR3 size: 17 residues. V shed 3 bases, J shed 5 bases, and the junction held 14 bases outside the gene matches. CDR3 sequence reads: CASSFGTAGGAGETQYF. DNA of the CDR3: TGTGCCAGCAGCTTCGGAACCGCAGGGGGCGCGGGGGAGACCCAGTACTTC.

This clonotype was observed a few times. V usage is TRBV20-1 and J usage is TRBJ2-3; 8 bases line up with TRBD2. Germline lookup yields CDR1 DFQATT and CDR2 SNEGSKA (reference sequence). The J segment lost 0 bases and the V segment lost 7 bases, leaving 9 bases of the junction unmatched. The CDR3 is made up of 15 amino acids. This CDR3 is CSVRGARSSTDTQYF. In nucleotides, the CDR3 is TGCAGTGTGCGGGGGGCTCGATCCAGCACAGATACGCAGTATTTT.

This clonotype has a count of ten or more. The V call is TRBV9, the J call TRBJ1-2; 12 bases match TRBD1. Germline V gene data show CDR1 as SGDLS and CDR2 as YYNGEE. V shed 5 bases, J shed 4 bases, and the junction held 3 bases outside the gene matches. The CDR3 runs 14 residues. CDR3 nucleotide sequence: TGTGCCAGCAGTCAGGGACAGGGGGCCTATGGCTACACCTTC. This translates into CASSQGQGAYGYTF.

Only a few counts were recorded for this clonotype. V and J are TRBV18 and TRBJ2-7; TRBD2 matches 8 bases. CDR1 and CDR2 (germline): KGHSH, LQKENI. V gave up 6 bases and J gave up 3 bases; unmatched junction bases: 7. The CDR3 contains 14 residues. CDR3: CASSSARGGYEQYV. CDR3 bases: TGTGCCAGCTCCTCCGCCCGGGGGGGCTACGAGCAGTACGTC.

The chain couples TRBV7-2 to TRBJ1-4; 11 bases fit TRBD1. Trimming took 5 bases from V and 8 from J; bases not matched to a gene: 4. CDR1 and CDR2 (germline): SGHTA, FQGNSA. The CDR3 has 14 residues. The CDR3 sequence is CASSKDRGREKLFF. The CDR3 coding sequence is TGTGCCAGCAGCAAGGACAGGGGGCGGGAAAAACTGTTTTTT. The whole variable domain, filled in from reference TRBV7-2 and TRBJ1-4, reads GAGVSQSPSNKVTEKGKDVELRCDPISGHTALYWYRQSLGQGLEFLIYFQGNSAPDKSGLPSDRFSAERTGGSVSTLTIQRTQQEDSAVYLCASSKDRGREKLFFGSGTQLSVL.

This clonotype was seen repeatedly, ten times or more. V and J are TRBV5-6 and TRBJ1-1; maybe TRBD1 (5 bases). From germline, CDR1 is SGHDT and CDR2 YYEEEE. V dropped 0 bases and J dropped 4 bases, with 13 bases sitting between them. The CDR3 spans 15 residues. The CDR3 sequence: CASSLGFGRGTEAFF. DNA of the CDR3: TGTGCCAGCAGCTTGGGATTCGGAAGGGGCACTGAAGCTTTCTTT.

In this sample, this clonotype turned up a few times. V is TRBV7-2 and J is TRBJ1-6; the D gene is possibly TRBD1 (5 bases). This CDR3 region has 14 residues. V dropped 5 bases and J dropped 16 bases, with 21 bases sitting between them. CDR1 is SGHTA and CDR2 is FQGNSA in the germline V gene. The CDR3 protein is CASSPRRAGVLLHF. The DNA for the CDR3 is TGTGCCAGCAGCCCACGCCGTGCGGGGGTACTTCTCCACTTT.

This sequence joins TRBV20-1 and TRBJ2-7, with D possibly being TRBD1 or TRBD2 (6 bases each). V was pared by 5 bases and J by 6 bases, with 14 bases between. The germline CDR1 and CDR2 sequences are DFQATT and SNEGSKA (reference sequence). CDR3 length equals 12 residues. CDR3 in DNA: TGCAGTGCTCTCCCGGGGGCAGTCGAGCAGTACTTC. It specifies CSALPGAVEQYF.

The CDR3 sequence: CASSLNAAEGPLNIQYF. As DNA, the CDR3 is TGTGCCAGCAGCTTAAACGCGGCAGAAGGGCCCCTAAACATTCAGTACTTC. The rearrangement uses TRBV7-3 and TRBJ2-4, with D unclear. Germline V CDR1 and CDR2: SGHTA, FQGTGA. The V gene lost 1 base and the J gene lost 6 bases, with 19 bases spanning the gap. The CDR3 length is 17 residues.

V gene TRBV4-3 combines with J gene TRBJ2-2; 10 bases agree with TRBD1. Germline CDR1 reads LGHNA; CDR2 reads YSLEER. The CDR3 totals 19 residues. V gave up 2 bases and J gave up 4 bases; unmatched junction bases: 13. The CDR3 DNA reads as TGCGCCAGCAGCCAACTTCTTCCCGGGACAGGGGTTTTCACCGGGGAGCTGTTTTTT. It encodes CASSQLLPGTGVFTGELFF.